The present T cell receptor beta chain was sequenced within a study of regulatory T cells in long-lasting Graves disease. Time point meaning: newly diagnosed GD, antithyroid drugs for less than 3 months. Preparation of the TCR library used RNA extracted from PBMCs. This clonotype was counted ten times or more. TCR beta libraries were built with iRepertoire HTBI primers and Arm-PCR of CDR3 regions. TCRdb reanalysed the multiplex PCR reads using MiXCR and keeps one entry per CDR3 protein. The sample carries 520,000 or so distinct CDR3 sequences, 9.5% to 15% recorded once. These same records also appear under a second study, on T cells in Graves' hyperthyroidism and ophthalmopathy.

This specimen was peripheral blood mononuclear cells (PBMCs), taken at new diagnosis, from a patient treated with antithyroid drugs. The source is a woman younger than 45 with Graves disease.

The CDR3 nucleotides read TGTGCCAGCAGTTTCTTCGAAGTCTCGGGGCGGGGCAATCAGCCCCAGCATTTT. It yields the protein CASSFFEVSGRGNQPQHF. The genes are TRBV28 and TRBJ1-5, with a tentative D call TRBD1 (5 bases). The CDR3 loop spans 18 amino acids. The V gene lost 3 bases and the J gene lost 2 bases, with 20 bases spanning the gap. Per the germline V gene, CDR1 is MDHEN and CDR2 is SYDVKM.